Listed below are T cell receptor beta chains from one sample, sequenced in a study of blood T cells in healthy people across ages. MiXCR, run by TCRdb on the 5' RACE reads, gives a single entry per CDR3 protein. The sample carries 1,800,000 or so distinct CDR3 sequences, roughly two fifths recorded once. The sample was blood. The receptors come from a human donor in good health. CDR3s include the opening cysteine and the closing phenylalanine or tryptophan. A D gene is named only where the DNA matches it firmly. Some rows have no size entry. The others give once, few or many, or a class for an expanded clone.

cdr3_aa	v_call	j_call	clone_size	d_call
CASSERRNTKAFF	TRBV3-1	TRBJ1-1	NA	NA
CSAPGLARDTQYF	TRBV20-1	TRBJ2-3	NA	TRBD2
CSAERGGHNEQFF	TRBV20-1	TRBJ2-1	NA	TRBD2
CASSPGGPRDGYTF	TRBV7-9	TRBJ1-2	NA	NA
CASSLNYSPTGDAQYF	TRBV12-3/TRBV12-4	TRBJ2-3	NA	NA
CASSQDSDEQFF	TRBV4-2	TRBJ2-1	few	NA
CASSLAVTGNREKLFF	TRBV5-1	TRBJ1-4	NA	TRBD1
CSARVPAMGTEAFF	TRBV20-1	TRBJ1-1	NA	NA
CARRATGQETQYF	TRBV2	TRBJ2-5	NA	NA
CSARYGSSYNEQFF	TRBV20-1	TRBJ2-1	many	NA
CASSYSTSFYEQYF	TRBV6-6	TRBJ2-7	NA	NA
CASSVDGSGGYTF	TRBV9	TRBJ1-2	NA	NA
CASSHPPAAGRNSPLHF	TRBV4-1	TRBJ1-6	few	NA
CSAHLPGPDGNYGYTF	TRBV20-1	TRBJ1-2	NA	NA
CASSRSGNEQFF	TRBV6-2/TRBV6-3	TRBJ2-1	NA	NA
CASSQWGLAYNEQFF	TRBV4-1	TRBJ2-1	few	NA
CASSPYGGDRGVGYTF	TRBV7-3	TRBJ1-2	few	TRBD1
CASSRRQGVYNEQFF	TRBV28	TRBJ2-1	NA	TRBD1
CSATTARSTEAFF	TRBV20-1	TRBJ1-1	NA	NA
CASSFSGGAGQETQYF	TRBV7-2	TRBJ2-5	NA	TRBD2
CSVELGGWTEAFF	TRBV29-1	TRBJ1-1	few	NA
CGVEYRGPSYEQYF	TRBV29-1	TRBJ2-7	NA	TRBD1
CASSLQDAKLFF	TRBV7-2	TRBJ1-4	many	NA
CASSRRQGENGYTF	TRBV6-2/TRBV6-3	TRBJ1-2	few	NA
CASSIWDGTYEQYF	TRBV18	TRBJ2-7	NA	NA
CSATPGQLKETQYF	TRBV20-1	TRBJ2-5	NA	TRBD1
CSALGSFYGYTF	TRBV20-1	TRBJ1-2	NA	NA
CASSPHPRGGDTQYF	TRBV5-1	TRBJ2-3	NA	TRBD2
CSARNTYYGYTF	TRBV20-1	TRBJ1-2	few	NA
CSATGLAGGQETQYF	TRBV20-1	TRBJ2-5	NA	TRBD2
CASSFLAGNYEQYF	TRBV6-2/TRBV6-3	TRBJ2-7	NA	TRBD2
CASSVEGGLTYTDTQYF	TRBV9	TRBJ2-3	NA	NA
CSARWRVGTYEQYF	TRBV20-1	TRBJ2-7	NA	NA
CSVRGTGGTEAFF	TRBV20-1	TRBJ1-1	few	TRBD1
CASSSGDRVKWNEQFF	TRBV7-3	TRBJ2-1	NA	TRBD1
CASSYGTPGQARSSYGQYF	TRBV6-2/TRBV6-3	TRBJ2-7	NA	TRBD1
CASSLVGQEHEQFF	TRBV5-5	TRBJ2-1	few	TRBD1
CASSLGAWNTGELFF	TRBV5-1	TRBJ2-2	NA	NA
CASSLDPPPAANYGYTF	TRBV11-2	TRBJ1-2	NA	NA
CASSSEQGFYEQYF	TRBV27	TRBJ2-7	NA	NA
CASSRDRGGKLFF	TRBV6-5	TRBJ1-4	NA	TRBD1
CATSDPKRGGPNEQFF	TRBV24-1	TRBJ2-1	NA	TRBD2
CASSPKLWRSEQYF	TRBV14	TRBJ2-7	NA	NA
CASSLRGIEGQYF	TRBV5-6	TRBJ2-7	NA	NA
CAGSLRLGGVGNQPQHF	TRBV12-3/TRBV12-4	TRBJ1-5	NA	NA
CASSRIREVQETQFF	TRBV28	NA	once	NA
CASSSWGGGNQPQHF	TRBV28	TRBJ1-5	NA	NA
CASSFNRTGADEQYF	TRBV7-3	NA	NA	TRBD1
CASSSGMMTYNEQFF	TRBV7-2	TRBJ2-1	few	NA
CAISDAGFGGSTEAFF	TRBV10-3	TRBJ1-1	NA	NA
CASSLGRGRADSITGELFF	TRBV7-9	TRBJ2-2	NA	NA
CASSEGQNYQETQYF	TRBV9	TRBJ2-5	few	NA
CASTRDWRQDYNSPLHF	TRBV5-1	TRBJ1-6	NA	NA
CASSSRDTQYYGYTF	TRBV5-1	TRBJ1-2	NA	NA
CSADRNPNEQFF	TRBV29-1	TRBJ2-1	NA	NA